These 6 T cell receptor beta chains came from one sample sequenced in a study of T-cell reconstitution after alpha-beta-depleted transplantation in children (dated by TCRdb to between 2015 and 2016). The treatment or condition label on this specimen signifies: allogeneic hematopoietic cell transplantation with graft depleted of TCRalphabeta T cells and CD19 B cells. Libraries were prepared through PCR. Sequencing relied on an Illumina HiSeq 2500. TCR library preparation used molecular barcoding, with unique molecular identifiers applied to normalize quantification of the TCRbeta repertoire. TCRdb reprocessed the public reads (quality trimming at Q25 with fastp, clone calling with MiXCR) and kept in-frame beta chains. Rows are combined by CDR3 protein, so each entry shows the most common genes and DNA. The sample includes roughly 150,000 distinct CDR3 sequences, with over 8.5% observed a single time. The ten largest clones represent about 13% of the sample.

Specimen: PBMCs, collected before TCRalphabeta/CD19-depleted stem cell transplant. The receptor set was obtained from a boy younger than 10 with acute myeloid leukemia, due to receive a stem cell transplant.

Many counts were recorded for this clonotype. V is TRBV5-1 and J is TRBJ2-1; TRBD1 agrees at 8 bases. The CDR3 sequence is 15 residues long. The ends lost 3 bases at V and 5 bases at J; junction bases unmatched: 7. Germline CDR1 SGHRS, CDR2 YFSETQ. The CDR3 loop reads CASSSTGTGNNEQFF. The CDR3 DNA reads as TGCGCCAGCAGCTCTACCGGGACAGGCAACAATGAGCAGTTCTTC.

This clonotype was detected many times. The chain couples TRBV12-3 or TRBV12-4 to TRBJ2-3; 8 bases agree with TRBD1. The CDR3 is 11 residues long. Trimming cost V 6 bases and J 14 bases; bases outside gene matches: 7. CDR3 sequence: CASSRTGILYF. CDR3 nucleotides: TGTGCCAGCAGCCGGACAGGGATACTGTATTTT.

The sample holds many counts of this clonotype. The chain is built from TRBV2 and TRBJ2-1; 7 nucleotides match TRBD1. The germline CDR1 and CDR2 sequences are SNHLY and FYNNEI. Trimming cost V 6 bases and J 0 bases; bases outside gene matches: 5. The CDR3 spans 15 residues. Here the CDR3 DNA reads TGTGCCAGCAGAGGGGGCGGCGACTCCTACAATGAGCAGTTCTTC. It yields the protein CASRGGGDSYNEQFF.

This clonotype was recorded many times. The rearrangement joins TRBV28 to TRBJ2-7; D ambiguous. The germline gives CDR1 MDHEN, CDR2 SYDVKM. Trimming removed 7 bases at V and 2 bases at J, with 15 bases between. The CDR3 is made up of 14 amino acids. Written as DNA, the CDR3 is TGTGCCAGCACTCCAAGCGTTGGAGCCTACGAGCAGTACTTC. As protein: CASTPSVGAYEQYF. The complete variable domain, with remaining parts taken from reference TRBV28 and TRBJ2-7, reads DVKVTQSSRYLVKRTGEKVFLECVQDMDHENMFWYRQDPGLGLRLIYFSYDVKMKEKGDIPEGYSVSREKKERFSLILESASTNQTSMYLCASTPSVGAYEQYFGPGTRLTVT.

A word on this clonotype: A single base separates this from a much larger clone, so it may be a read error. The chain combines TRBV6-5 with TRBJ2-6, with D perhaps matching TRBD1 or TRBD2 (5 bases each). The germline V gene encodes CDR1 MNHEY and CDR2 SVGAGI. This CDR3 is built from 17 residues. The CDR3 region is CASSYSGTASGATVLTF. CDR3 DNA sequence: TGTGCCAGCAGTTACTCCGGGACGGCCTCTGGGGCCACCGTCCTGACTTTC.

This clonotype appeared many times. The chain links TRBV3-1 to TRBJ1-1; D possibly corresponds to TRBD1 (5 bases). The CDR3 is 12 amino acids. CDR1 and CDR2 from the germline V gene are LGHDT and YNNKEL (reference sequence). Trimming left V 2 bases short and J 11 bases short, with 12 bases between. DNA for the CDR3: TGTGCCAGCAGCCAACGGGACTACGCGGCTTTCTTT. The encoded protein is CASSQRDYAAFF.